The source of this TCR beta chain is a study of CD8+ T cells in alopecia areata. This clone was counted a few times. The sample carries other DNA sequences with the same CDR3. RNA extraction and reverse transcription yielded cDNA as sequencing template. Data came from immunoSEQ multiplex PCR; TCRdb stores just in-frame clones and leaves some out. The table has some 190,000 clones, under 80% seen once. The treatment here: oral pan-JAK inhibitor, 5-10 mg twice daily. V lost 4 bases and J lost 7, with 11 bases in between. The CDR3 is made up of 12 amino acids. CDR1 is SQVTM, CDR2 ANQGSEA, per germline. The receptor was derived from a human donor with alopecia areata. The sequenced sample was CD4+ T cells sorted from blood, obtained between weeks 47 and 50, from a patient treated with tofacitinib. This rearrangement joins TRBV29-1 to TRBJ2-1; a possible D gene is TRBD2 (5 bases). The CDR3 is CSVVSGSNEQFF. The CDR3, as DNA: TGCAGCGTTGTATCTGGGAGTAATGAGCAGTTCTTC.